Listed here are 7 T cell receptor beta chains from one sample, sequenced in a study of CD8+ T cells in alopecia areata. After isolation, RNA underwent reverse transcription to generate cDNA as the sequencing template. The repertoire was sequenced with immunoSEQ multiplex PCR; TCRdb's copy has only in-frame clones and lacks some. The sample records 4,300 or so clones, 65% to 70% being singletons. Treatment noted: oral pan-JAK inhibitor, 5-10 mg twice daily. Patients with alopecia areata provided lesional scalp punch biopsies as well as peripheral blood. The specimen comprised skin, sampled at week 24, from a patient treated with tofacitinib. The receptors come from a human donor with alopecia areata.

This clone was picked up a small number of times. The chain joins TRBV28 to TRBJ2-7, with D possibly called TRBD1 or TRBD2 (5 bases each). Trimming stripped 2 bases from V and 5 bases from J, with 7 bases between. Germline-derived CDR1 and CDR2 are MDHEN and SYDVKM. CDR3 length: 12 amino acids. CDR3: CASSLGGDEQYF. Written as DNA, the CDR3 is TGTGCCAGCAGTTTAGGGGGAGACGAGCAGTACTTC.

The rearrangement links TRBV7-6 to TRBJ1-5, with D possibly TRBD1 on 5 matching bases. Germline CDR1 SGHVS, CDR2 FNYEAQ. Trimming pared 0 bases from V and 2 bases from J, leaving 5 bases between. The CDR3 spans 14 residues. CDR3 region: CASSLAGGNQPQHF. For the CDR3, the DNA is TGTGCCAGCAGCTTAGCAGGGGGCAATCAGCCCCAGCATTTT.

The V and J genes are TRBV11-3 and TRBJ2-7; D unclear. The ends were cut back, 1 base at V and 2 bases at J, with 3 bases in the middle. Germline V gene lookup returns CDR1 SGHNT and CDR2 YENEEA. The CDR3 covers 12 residues. The chain's CDR3 is CASSLGTYEQYF. CDR3 nucleotide sequence: TGTGCCAGCAGCTTAGGGACCTACGAGCAGTACTTC.

The chain couples TRBV9 to TRBJ2-3; D remains unclear. The CDR3 is 15 residues long. Per the germline V gene, CDR1 is SGDLS and CDR2 is YYNGEE. The V end lost 0 bases, the J end lost 1 base, and 9 bases lay between the germline ends. CDR3: CASSVENTGTDTQYF. In DNA, the CDR3 is TGTGCCAGCAGCGTAGAGAACACTGGCACAGATACGCAGTATTTT.

There are a few counts of this clone. The rearrangement joins TRBV7-8 to TRBJ2-7; D is uncertain. There are 14 residues in the CDR3. Trimming took off 3 bases at V and 2 bases at J, with 11 bases between the two ends. In germline, CDR1 is SGHVS, CDR2 FQNEAQ. The CDR3, as DNA: TGTGCCAGCAGCTTTAGAGGTGGCGCCTACGAGCAGTACTTC. Amino acid sequence: CASSFRGGAYEQYF.

The chain links TRBV5-6 to TRBJ1-4, with D possibly being TRBD1 (5 bases). The V gene lost 3 bases and the J gene lost 6 bases, with 21 bases spanning the gap. The CDR3 is made up of 17 amino acids. In germline, CDR1 is SGHDT, CDR2 YYEEEE. The CDR3 region is CASSWRGRGPWDEKLFF. CDR3 in DNA: TGTGCCAGCAGCTGGCGCGGGAGGGGCCCATGGGATGAAAAACTGTTTTTT.

The rearrangement joins TRBV4-1 to TRBJ1-5, with a possible D match to TRBD1 (5 bases). Trimming removed 5 bases at V and 3 bases at J, with 8 bases between. Germline CDR1 reads MGHRA; CDR2 reads YSYEKL. The CDR3 has 13 amino acids. Written as DNA, the CDR3 is TGCGCCAGCAGCGGCAGGGACAATCAGCCCCAGCATTTT. It translates to CASSGRDNQPQHF.